Shown below are 4 T cell receptor beta chains from a single sample sequenced in a study of blood T cell repertoires in COVID-19. The method was immunoSEQ multiplex PCR; TCRdb's version includes in-frame clones alone and lacks a portion of them. This sample carries 200,000 to 300,000 clones, roughly 90% of them seen once, and the ten largest clones take around 1.8%. Material for sequencing was peripheral blood. These receptor sequences come from a man aged 25 to 40 with active or convalescent COVID-19.

The V call is TRBV5-8, the J call TRBJ1-4; D is possibly TRBD1 (6 bases). This CDR3 contains 16 residues. Germline V lookup: CDR1 SGHTS, CDR2 YDEGEE. The V gene lost 4 bases and the J gene lost 8 bases, with 21 bases spanning the gap. The CDR3 sequence is CASSRISDSDGEKLFF. DNA of the CDR3: TGTGCCAGCAGCCGTATTTCGGACAGCGACGGAGAAAAACTGTTTTTT. The full variable domain, completed using reference TRBV5-8 and TRBJ1-4, is EAGVTQSPTHLIKTRGQQATLRCSPISGHTSVYWYQQALGLGLQFLLWYDEGEERNRGNFPPRFSGRQFPNYSSELNVNALELEDSALYLCASSRISDSDGEKLFFGSGTQLSVL.

The rearrangement joins TRBV12-5 to TRBJ1-3; 10 bases agree with TRBD1. V lost 0 bases to trimming and J lost 0 bases; unmatched junction nucleotides: 17. Germline CDR1 LGHNT, CDR2 FRNRAP. The CDR3 has 22 amino acids. The chain's CDR3 is CASGLVPMLWDRGTYSGNTIYF. DNA for the CDR3: TGTGCTAGTGGTTTGGTACCGATGCTTTGGGACAGGGGAACCTACTCTGGAAACACCATATATTTT.

In this sample, this clone turned up a few times. This chain joins TRBV18 and TRBJ2-5; D gene uncertain. The CDR3 extends over 13 amino acids. Germline lookup yields CDR1 KGHSH and CDR2 LQKENI. V was trimmed by 5 bases and J by 2 bases, leaving 9 bases between them. CDR3 loop: CASSSRRQETQYF. CDR3 sequence (DNA): TGTGCCAGCTCATCGAGGCGGCAAGAGACCCAGTACTTC.

The V and J genes are TRBV6-1 and TRBJ1-5; D gene unclear. CDR3 length: 17 residues. Trimming stripped 2 bases from V and 0 bases from J, with 14 bases between. The germline V gene encodes CDR1 MNHNS and CDR2 SASEGT. The CDR3 DNA is TGTGCCAGCAGTGAATTAAGGAAGGAGTATAGCAATCAGCCCCAGCATTTT. It is translated as CASSELRKEYSNQPQHF.